Presented here are 25 T cell receptor beta chains from one specimen sequenced in a study of a mutant IDH1 vaccine in newly diagnosed glioma. Described time point: week 35, safety follow-up. Vaccine doses each comprised 300 ug of mutant IDH1 20-mer peptide, with topical imiquimod. Clones were sequenced by immunoSEQ multiplex PCR, and TCRdb holds only the in-frame ones, with some missing. The sample holds about 54,000 clones, around 84% seen once. These receptors have no identified antigens. Specimen: PBMCs, collected from a glioma patient whose treatment included an IDH1 peptide vaccine. These receptors all stem from a woman between 18 and 29 years old with glioma.

The rearrangement uses TRBV9 and TRBJ2-5; no reliable D call. Germline V CDR1 and CDR2: SGDLS, YYNGEE. This CDR3 comprises 13 residues. The V end was cut by 0 bases, the J end by 4 bases, with 7 bases between. CDR3 bases: TGTGCCAGCAGCGTAGATCTCCGAGAGACCCAGTACTTC. It translates to CASSVDLRETQYF. Supplemented by reference TRBV9 and TRBJ2-5, the full variable domain reads DSGVTQTPKHLITATGQRVTLRCSPRSGDLSVYWYQQSLDQGLQFLIQYYNGEERAKGNILERFSAQQFPDLHSELNLSSLELGDSALYFCASSVDLRETQYFGPGTRLLVL.

The chain combines TRBV4-2 with TRBJ2-3, with 9 positions matching TRBD1. The CDR3 is 17 residues long. CDR1 is LGHNA and CDR2 is YNFKEQ in the germline V gene. After removal of 0 bases from V and 4 bases from J, the junction contained 8 bases not matched to a gene. This CDR3 is CASSQEKTGGSSDTQYF. CDR3 bases: TGTGCCAGCAGCCAAGAAAAAACAGGGGGCAGCTCAGATACGCAGTATTTT.

The CDR3 nucleotides are TGTGCCAGCAGCCGCGGGGGAGCAACTGAAGCTTTCTTT. Its translation is CASSRGGATEAFF. The chain carries TRBV27 and TRBJ1-1, with D maybe TRBD1 (5 bases). The V end lost 6 bases, the J end lost 5 bases, and 13 bases lay between the germline ends. Germline-derived CDR1 and CDR2 are MNHEY and SMNVEV (reference sequence). The CDR3 is 13 amino acids.

This clone was seen just once. The V call is TRBV6-4, the J call TRBJ2-3; 11 positions match TRBD2. This CDR3 has 15 residues. V dropped 4 bases and J dropped 0; count of bases not matched to a gene: 0. Germline V gene data show CDR1 as MRHNA and CDR2 as SNTAGT. CDR3 amino acids: CASSGLAGSTDTQYF. CDR3 in DNA: TGTGCCAGCAGTGGACTAGCGGGGAGCACAGATACGCAGTATTTT.

This clone was observed a handful of times. The rearrangement links TRBV7-9 to TRBJ1-4, with D maybe TRBD1 (6 bases). CDR3 length: 16 amino acids. Trimming stripped 4 bases from V and 5 bases from J, with 17 bases between. Germline loops: CDR1 SEHNR, CDR2 FQNEAQ (reference sequence). The CDR3 DNA sequence: TGTGCCAGCAGCTCTTTCCAGGGGACCGAGAATGAAAAACTGTTTTTT. As protein: CASSSFQGTENEKLFF.

The chain is built from TRBV7-6 and TRBJ2-5; tentative D call: TRBD1 (7 bases). Looked up from germline, CDR1 is SGHVS and CDR2 is FNYEAQ. V lost 2 bases and J 3 bases, leaving 19 bases between the germline ends. This CDR3 is built from 17 residues. The CDR3 bases are TGTGCCAGCAGCTTATTGGGGTTTGCGGGGACAGAAGAGACCCAGTACTTC. Translated: CASSLLGFAGTEETQYF.

The rearrangement links TRBV12-5 to TRBJ2-2; D gene ambiguous. This CDR3 contains 14 residues. V lost 1 base and J lost 5, with 8 bases in between. From germline, CDR1 is LGHNT and CDR2 FRNRAP. This chain's CDR3 is CASGLAPVTGELFF. The CDR3 DNA follows: TGTGCTAGTGGTTTGGCTCCGGTTACCGGGGAGCTGTTTTTT.

This chain connects TRBV19 to TRBJ2-7, with D possibly being TRBD2 (5 bases). The V and J ends lost 4 bases and 5 bases respectively, with 15 bases between them. CDR3 length: 14 amino acids. Germline CDR1 LNHDA, CDR2 SQIVND (reference sequence). CDR3: CASSRRVSWNEQYF. The CDR3 DNA reads as TGTGCCAGTAGTAGGCGGGTTTCTTGGAACGAGCAGTACTTC.

The chain combines TRBV5-1 with TRBJ2-5; tentative D call: TRBD1 (6 bases). The V and J ends lost 3 bases and 5 bases respectively, with 8 bases between them. CDR3 length equals 12 residues. Per germline, CDR1 SGHRS and CDR2 YFSETQ. DNA of the CDR3: TGCGCCAGCAGCTCCCAGGGGGAGACCCAGTACTTC. This encodes CASSSQGETQYF.

The chain is built from TRBV5-1 and TRBJ2-4; D is unclear. This CDR3 comprises 12 residues. V gave up 1 base and J gave up 6 bases, with 5 bases separating them. Germline lookup yields CDR1 SGHRS and CDR2 YFSETQ. CDR3: CASSLNPNIQYF. In DNA form, the CDR3 reads TGCGCCAGCAGCTTGAATCCAAACATTCAGTACTTC.

Regarding this clone: Being one base from a much bigger clone, this may be a read error. The CDR3 coding sequence is TGTGCCAGCAGCTTCCGGGGGGGGAACACTGAAGCTTTCTTT. As protein: CASSFRGGNTEAFF. The chain recombines TRBV7-2 with TRBJ1-1, with D tentatively TRBD1 (5 bases). The germline CDR1 and CDR2 sequences are SGHTA and FQGNSA. The CDR3 length is 14 residues. V was shortened by 3 bases and J by 1 base, with 9 bases between the two germline ends.

The V gene is TRBV20-1, the J gene TRBJ2-1; D possibly matches TRBD1 or TRBD2 (5 bases each). The V gene's germline CDR1 is DFQATT and CDR2 SNEGSKA (reference sequence). CDR3 length: 10 residues. Deletions cut 5 bases from V and 6 bases from J, with 5 bases between. The CDR3, as DNA: TGCAGTGCTGGGGGCAATGAGCAGTTCTTC. Its protein product is CSAGGNEQFF.

The chain recombines TRBV29-1 with TRBJ1-2; TRBD1 might be the D (6 bases). CDR3 length: 15 amino acids. CDR1 and CDR2 from the germline V gene are SQVTM and ANQGSEA. V was cut by 6 bases and J by 4 bases, with 21 bases left in between. The CDR3 region is CSVELLGGIFYGYTF. CDR3 bases: TGCAGCGTAGAACTTCTAGGGGGGATTTTCTATGGCTACACCTTC.

V gene TRBV30 combines with J gene TRBJ2-1; 9 bases match TRBD1. This CDR3 comprises 15 residues. V was clipped by 0 bases and J by 4 bases; unmatched bases: 4. Germline assignment: CDR1 GTSNPN and CDR2 SVGIG (reference sequence). This chain's CDR3 is CAWSVGTGIYNEQFF. CDR3 DNA: TGTGCCTGGAGTGTTGGGACAGGGATATACAATGAGCAGTTCTTC.

The table lists this clone with a few counts. The chain uses TRBV7-2 and TRBJ1-4, with TRBD1 matching over 10 bases. The CDR3 covers 18 residues. Trimming cost V 3 bases and J 8 bases; bases outside gene matches: 15. Germline V gives CDR1 SGHTA, CDR2 FQGNSA. CDR3 sequence reads: CASSFGDRGPGYREKLFF. CDR3 nucleotides: TGTGCCAGCAGCTTCGGGGACAGGGGCCCGGGGTATCGGGAAAAACTGTTTTTT.

CDR3 loop: CASSESYEQYF. DNA for the CDR3: TGTGCCAGCAGTGAAAGCTACGAGCAGTACTTC. The rearrangement links TRBV6-1 to TRBJ2-7; D uncertain. The V and J ends lost 2 bases and 3 bases respectively, with 2 bases between them. The CDR3 length is 11 residues. CDR1 MNHNS and CDR2 SASEGT come from the germline V gene.

This clone showed up just once. This same CDR3 is encoded by further DNA sequences in the sample. The rearrangement joins TRBV19 to TRBJ2-1, with 7 bases aligning to TRBD1. The CDR3 is 15 residues long. V trimming: 6 bases; J trimming: 0 bases; junction bases outside the gene matches: 5. From germline, CDR1 is LNHDA and CDR2 SQIVND (reference sequence). Written as DNA, the CDR3 is TGTGCCAGTAGCCCGGACAGGAGCTCCTACAATGAGCAGTTCTTC. Its translation: CASSPDRSSYNEQFF.

This sequence joins TRBV11-3 and TRBJ2-7; 7 bases agree with TRBD2. Trimming removed 5 bases from V and 3 bases from J; junction bases left unmatched: 4. CDR3 length: 13 residues. The germline gives CDR1 SGHNT, CDR2 YENEEA. CDR3 in DNA: TGTGCCAGCAGCCTAGCGGAACACTACGAGCAGTACTTC. Protein sequence: CASSLAEHYEQYF.

This chain joins TRBV27 and TRBJ2-7; D perhaps matches TRBD1 (6 bases). Germline V gene lookup returns CDR1 MNHEY and CDR2 SMNVEV (reference sequence). The CDR3 is 17 amino acids. The V and J ends lost 0 bases and 7 bases respectively, with 22 bases between them. The DNA for the CDR3 is TGTGCCAGCAGTTTATCCCCCTTTCGGGACACTACTGCGGAGCAGTACTTC. Translation: CASSLSPFRDTTAEQYF.

This clone was observed a single time. The CDR3 here is CASSKGQGRENTEAFF. CDR3 sequence (DNA): TGTGCCAGCAGCAAGGGACAGGGACGGGAGAACACTGAAGCTTTCTTT. The chain employs TRBV5-6 and TRBJ1-1, with 9 bases aligning to TRBD1. Germline CDR1 is SGHDT and CDR2 is YYEEEE. This CDR3 has 16 amino acids. Trimming removed 4 bases from V and 1 base from J; junction bases left unmatched: 8. Drawing the rest from reference TRBV5-6 and TRBJ1-1, the complete variable domain is DAGVTQSPTHLIKTRGQQVTLRCSPKSGHDTVSWYQQALGQGPQFIFQYYEEEERQRGNFPDRFSGHQFPNYSSELNVNALLLGDSALYLCASSKGQGRENTEAFFGQGTRLTVV.

The chain is built from TRBV2 and TRBJ2-7; the D gene is possibly TRBD2 (6 bases). Germline V gene data show CDR1 as SNHLY and CDR2 as FYNNEI. This CDR3 comprises 19 residues. V lost 8 bases, J lost 3 bases, and 32 bases lay in between. CDR3 in DNA: TGTGCCAGCTGGGGAAGCTCCCAATCGACGGGGGAGCTTCACTACGAGCAGTACTTC. It is translated as CASWGSSQSTGELHYEQYF.

CDR3 region: CASSQGDSSYEQYF. CDR3 in DNA: TGCGCCAGCAGCCAAGGGGACAGCTCCTACGAGCAGTACTTC. V gene TRBV4-1 combines with J gene TRBJ2-7; 7 positions agree with TRBD1. V gave up 1 base and J gave up 0 bases; unmatched junction bases: 0. CDR1 and CDR2 (germline): MGHRA, YSYEKL. The CDR3 spans 14 residues.

This clone was seen only a few times. Here the CDR3 DNA reads TGCGCCAGCAGCCAAGACGGGGGACACGATAGGGAGCAGTACTTC. This gives the protein CASSQDGGHDREQYF. This chain links TRBV4-3 with TRBJ2-7, with D perhaps being TRBD1 or TRBD2 (6 bases each). V was pared by 0 bases and J by 7 bases, with 16 bases between. Germline-derived CDR1 and CDR2 are LGHNA and YSLEER. This CDR3 has 15 amino acids.

J is TRBJ2-5 and V is TRBV13, with TRBD2 matching over 8 bases. J was trimmed by 0 bases and V by 6 bases; bases with no gene match: 12. The V gene's germline CDR1 is PRHDT and CDR2 FYEKMQ (reference sequence). The CDR3 extends over 17 amino acids. The CDR3 DNA follows: TGTGCCAGCAGTTCCCGTTTAGCGGGATGGAACCAAGAGACCCAGTACTTC. It translates to CASSSRLAGWNQETQYF.

The chain combines TRBV5-1 with TRBJ2-7; TRBD2 matches 8 bases. This CDR3 spans 16 amino acids. CDR1 and CDR2 (germline): SGHRS, YFSETQ. V gave up 0 bases and J gave up 0 bases; unmatched junction bases: 5. The CDR3 region is CASSLGGGGSSYEQYF. CDR3 sequence (DNA): TGCGCCAGCAGCTTGGGAGGCGGGGGGTCCTCCTACGAGCAGTACTTC.